These 11 T cell receptor beta chains share one sample of origin, sequenced in a study of control samples from healthy donors and cancer patients (dated by TCRdb to 2019 to 2021). Library preparation employed the immunoSEQ multiplex PCR assay. Drawn from immuneACCESS, this table holds only the in-frame rearrangements with V and J called that TCRdb kept. Clones are partly lost; checked studies trace under half to an unresolved V gene and leave the rest unexplained. This sample comprises about 220,000 clones, over 90% of them detected only once. The top ten clonotypes cover 1.5% of the sample. Sample: blood. Receptors were obtained from a man aged 45-65 years in good health.

The J gene is TRBJ2-2, the V gene TRBV5-1; D is tentatively TRBD1 or TRBD2 (5 bases each). The CDR3 extends over 16 amino acids. Looked up from germline, CDR1 is SGHRS and CDR2 is YFSETQ. V lost 4 bases to trimming and J lost 1 base, with 14 bases between them. The CDR3 coding sequence is TGCGCCAGCAGCCCGAGGGGACCAATGAACACCGGGGAGCTGTTTTTT. It encodes CASSPRGPMNTGELFF.

The sample holds a few counts of this clone. The rearrangement links TRBV29-1 to TRBJ1-2; perhaps TRBD1 as D (5 bases). The V gene's germline CDR1 is SQVTM and CDR2 ANQGSEA. The CDR3 has 12 residues. The V gene lost 6 bases and the J gene lost 0 bases, with 8 bases spanning the gap. The CDR3: CSVGAPNYGYTF. For the CDR3, the DNA is TGCAGCGTAGGGGCGCCTAACTATGGCTACACCTTC.

The V gene is TRBV10-2, the J gene TRBJ2-7; possibly TRBD1 for D (5 bases). V lost 2 bases and J 3 bases, leaving 8 bases between the germline ends. This CDR3 is 13 amino acids long. Per the germline V gene, CDR1 is WSHSY and CDR2 is SAAADI. The CDR3 here is CASSETGFYEQYF. The CDR3 nucleotides read TGCGCCAGCAGTGAGACAGGCTTCTACGAGCAGTACTTC.

V and J are TRBV6-5 and TRBJ2-5, with unresolved D. The V gene lost 2 bases and the J gene lost 0 bases, with 4 bases spanning the gap. This CDR3 contains 13 residues. Germline CDR1 and CDR2: MNHEY and SVGAGI. The CDR3 nucleotides read TGTGCCAGCAGTTACCTGTACCAAGAGACCCAGTACTTC. It encodes CASSYLYQETQYF.

A single count supports this clone. This chain links TRBV2 with TRBJ2-7; D gene ambiguous. V was clipped by 6 bases and J by 9 bases, with 12 bases between them. This CDR3 spans 11 amino acids. Germline CDR1 SNHLY, CDR2 FYNNEI. CDR3 protein: CASREYSRQYV. The DNA of the CDR3 is TGTGCCAGCAGGGAGTATTCCCGGCAGTACGTC.

The rearrangement uses TRBV4-2 and TRBJ1-2, with 9 bases lining up with TRBD1. V trimming: 4 bases; J trimming: 0 bases; junction bases outside the gene matches: 15. This CDR3 has 19 residues. CDR1 is LGHNA and CDR2 is YNFKEQ in the germline V gene. The CDR3 DNA reads TGTGCCAGCAGCCCCACCACCCCGGGACAGGGAATAACTAACTATGGCTACACCTTC. Translation: CASSPTTPGQGITNYGYTF.

The genes are TRBV2 and TRBJ2-7; D gene ambiguous. The V and J ends lost 4 bases and 7 bases respectively, with 11 bases between them. The CDR3 runs 12 residues. The germline gives CDR1 SNHLY, CDR2 FYNNEI. CDR3 loop: CASSVPGEEQYF. The CDR3 DNA is TGTGCCAGCAGTGTCCCAGGTGAGGAGCAGTACTTC.

The gene calls are TRBV24-1 and TRBJ1-3, with 7 positions matching TRBD1. Germline CDR1 reads KGHDR; CDR2 reads SFDVKD. The CDR3 contains 17 residues. V trimming: 8 bases; J trimming: 0 bases; junction bases outside the gene matches: 12. In DNA form, the CDR3 reads TGTGCCACCATCCCGCGGGCGGGGACAGCCTCTGGAAACACCATATATTTT. Protein product: CATIPRAGTASGNTIYF.

V and J are TRBV28 and TRBJ1-1, with D hard to call. The CDR3 extends over 14 amino acids. Trimming took off 3 bases at V and 2 bases at J, with 10 bases between the two ends. Per the germline V gene, CDR1 is MDHEN and CDR2 is SYDVKM. The CDR3 bases are TGTGCCAGCAGTTTCTGGCCCCTCAACACTGAAGCTTTCTTT. It translates to CASSFWPLNTEAFF.

The chain employs TRBV28 and TRBJ2-3; D might be TRBD1 (5 bases). V lost 8 bases and J 0 bases, leaving 15 bases between the germline ends. The V gene's germline CDR1 is MDHEN and CDR2 SYDVKM. The CDR3 contains 15 residues. The CDR3 bases are TGTGCCAGCCTCTCCGCAGGGCTCAGCACAGATACGCAGTATTTT. It encodes CASLSAGLSTDTQYF. The whole variable domain, remainder taken from reference TRBV28 and TRBJ2-3, is DVKVTQSSRYLVKRTGEKVFLECVQDMDHENMFWYRQDPGLGLRLIYFSYDVKMKEKGDIPEGYSVSREKKERFSLILESASTNQTSMYLCASLSAGLSTDTQYFGPGTRLTVL.

The V and J genes are TRBV3-1 (or the pseudogene TRBV3-2) and TRBJ1-1; D is ambiguous. The CDR3 runs to 14 residues. Germline-derived CDR1 and CDR2 are LGHDT and YNNKEL (reference sequence). Trimming took 0 bases from V and 5 from J, leaving 10 bases between them. CDR3 amino acids: CASSQEASRTEAFF. DNA of the CDR3: TGTGCCAGCAGCCAAGAGGCCAGTAGGACTGAAGCTTTCTTT.